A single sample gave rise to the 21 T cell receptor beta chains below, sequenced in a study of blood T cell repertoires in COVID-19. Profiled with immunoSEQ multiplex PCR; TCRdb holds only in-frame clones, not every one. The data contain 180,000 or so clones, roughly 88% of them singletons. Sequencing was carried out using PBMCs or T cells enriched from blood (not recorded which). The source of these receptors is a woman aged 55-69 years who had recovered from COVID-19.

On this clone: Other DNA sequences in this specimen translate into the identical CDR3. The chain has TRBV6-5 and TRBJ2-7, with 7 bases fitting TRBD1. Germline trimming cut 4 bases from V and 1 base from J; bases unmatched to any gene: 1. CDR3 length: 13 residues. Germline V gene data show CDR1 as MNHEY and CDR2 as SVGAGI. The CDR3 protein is CASSSTGSYEQYF. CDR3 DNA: TGTGCCAGCAGTTCGACAGGGTCCTACGAGCAGTACTTC.

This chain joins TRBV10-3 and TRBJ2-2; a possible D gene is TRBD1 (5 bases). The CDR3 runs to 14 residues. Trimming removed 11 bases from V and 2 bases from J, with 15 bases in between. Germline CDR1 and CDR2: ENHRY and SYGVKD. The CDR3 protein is CAARAATNTGELFF. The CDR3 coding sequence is TGTGCCGCCAGGGCGGCAACTAACACCGGGGAGCTGTTTTTT.

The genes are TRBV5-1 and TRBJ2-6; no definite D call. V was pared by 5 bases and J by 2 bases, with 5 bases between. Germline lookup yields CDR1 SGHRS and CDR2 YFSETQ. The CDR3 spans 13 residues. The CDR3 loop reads CASSFTGANVLTF. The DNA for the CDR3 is TGCGCCAGCAGTTTTACTGGGGCCAACGTCCTGACTTTC.

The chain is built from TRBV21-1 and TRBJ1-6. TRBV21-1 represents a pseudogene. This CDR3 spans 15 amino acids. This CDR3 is CASSPLSRYNSPLHF. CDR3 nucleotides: TGTGCCAGCAGCCCACTTTCCCGGTATAATTCACCCCTCCACTTT.

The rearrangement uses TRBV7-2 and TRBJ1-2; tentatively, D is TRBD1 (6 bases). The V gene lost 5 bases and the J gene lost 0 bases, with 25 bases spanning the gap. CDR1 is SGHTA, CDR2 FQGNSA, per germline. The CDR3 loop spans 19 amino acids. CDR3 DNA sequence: TGTGCCAGCAGCCCGAGTGGGGGCCTACAAGGGGTCGCTAACTATGGCTACACCTTC. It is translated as CASSPSGGLQGVANYGYTF.

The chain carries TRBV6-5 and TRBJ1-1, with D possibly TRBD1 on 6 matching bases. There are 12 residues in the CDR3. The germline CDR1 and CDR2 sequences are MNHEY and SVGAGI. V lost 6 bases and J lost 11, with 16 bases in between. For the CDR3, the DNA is TGTGCCAGCAGAACCGGCGGGAGGGGGGCTTTCTTT. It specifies CASRTGGRGAFF.

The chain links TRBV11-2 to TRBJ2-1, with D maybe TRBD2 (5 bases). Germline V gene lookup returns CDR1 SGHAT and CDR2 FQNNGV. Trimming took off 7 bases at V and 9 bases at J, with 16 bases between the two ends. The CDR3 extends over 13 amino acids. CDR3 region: CASILTDRGEQFF. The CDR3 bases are TGTGCCAGCATACTAACGGATCGGGGTGAGCAGTTCTTC.

DNA of the CDR3: TGTGCCAGCAGGTCCGGGACAGGGGGGCGAGGCTACACCTTC. Translating it yields CASRSGTGGRGYTF. The chain couples TRBV5-4 to TRBJ1-2; 11 nucleotides align to TRBD1. J was trimmed by 8 bases and V by 5 bases; bases with no gene match: 8. The germline CDR1 and CDR2 sequences are SGHNT and YYREEE (reference sequence). CDR3 length: 14 amino acids. Together with reference TRBV5-4 and TRBJ1-2, the CDR3 gives the full variable domain: ETGVTQSPTHLIKTRGQQVTLRCSSQSGHNTVSWYQQALGQGPQFIFQYYREEENGRGNFPPRFSGLQFPNYSSELNVNALELDDSALYLCASRSGTGGRGYTFGSGTRLTVV.

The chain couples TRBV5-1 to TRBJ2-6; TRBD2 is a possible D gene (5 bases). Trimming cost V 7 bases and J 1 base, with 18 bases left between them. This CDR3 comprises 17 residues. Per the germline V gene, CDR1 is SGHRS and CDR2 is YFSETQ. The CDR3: CASLTAGVGSGANVLTF. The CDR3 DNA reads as TGCGCCAGCCTAACCGCGGGCGTAGGATCTGGGGCCAACGTCCTGACTTTC.

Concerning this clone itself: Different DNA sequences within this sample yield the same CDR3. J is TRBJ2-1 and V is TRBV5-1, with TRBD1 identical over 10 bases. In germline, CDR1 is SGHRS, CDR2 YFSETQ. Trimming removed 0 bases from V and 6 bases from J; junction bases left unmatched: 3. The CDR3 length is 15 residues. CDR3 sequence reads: CASSLAGQGLNEQFF. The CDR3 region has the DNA TGCGCCAGCAGCTTGGCGGGACAGGGGCTCAATGAGCAGTTCTTC.

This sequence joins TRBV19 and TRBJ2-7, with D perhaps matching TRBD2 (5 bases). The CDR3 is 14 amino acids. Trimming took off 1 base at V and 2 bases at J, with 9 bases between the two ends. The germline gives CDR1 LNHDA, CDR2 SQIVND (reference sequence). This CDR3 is CASSIATGTYEQYF. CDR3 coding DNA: TGTGCCAGTAGTATAGCGACGGGAACCTACGAGCAGTACTTC.

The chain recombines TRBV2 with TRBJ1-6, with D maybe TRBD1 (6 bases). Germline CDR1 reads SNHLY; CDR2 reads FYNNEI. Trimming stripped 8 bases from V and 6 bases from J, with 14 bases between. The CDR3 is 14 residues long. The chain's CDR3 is CASGTGSSNSPLHF. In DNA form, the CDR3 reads TGTGCCAGCGGAACAGGGAGTTCTAATTCACCCCTCCACTTT.

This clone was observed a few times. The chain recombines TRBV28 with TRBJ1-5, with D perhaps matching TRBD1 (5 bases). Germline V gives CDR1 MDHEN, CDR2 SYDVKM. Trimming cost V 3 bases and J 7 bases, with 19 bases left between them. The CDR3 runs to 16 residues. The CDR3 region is CASSLGSGPARQPQHF. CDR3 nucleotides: TGTGCCAGCAGTTTGGGCTCAGGGCCCGCAAGACAGCCCCAGCATTTT.

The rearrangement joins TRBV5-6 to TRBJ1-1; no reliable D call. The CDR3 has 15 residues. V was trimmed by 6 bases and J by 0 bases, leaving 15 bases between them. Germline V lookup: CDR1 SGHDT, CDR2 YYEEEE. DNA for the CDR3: TGTGCCAGCACCCTTGGTTGGGCCTTGAACACTGAAGCTTTCTTT. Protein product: CASTLGWALNTEAFF.

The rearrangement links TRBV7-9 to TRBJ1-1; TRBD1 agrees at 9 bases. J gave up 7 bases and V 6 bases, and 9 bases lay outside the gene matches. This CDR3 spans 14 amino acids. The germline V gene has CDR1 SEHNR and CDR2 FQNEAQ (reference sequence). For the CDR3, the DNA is TGTGCCAGCAGTCCCACAGGGGGCAAGAATGAAGCTTTCTTT. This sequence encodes CASSPTGGKNEAFF.

CDR3 in amino acids: CASSLAGTGTEQYF. In DNA, the CDR3 is TGCGCCAGCAGCTTGGCCGGGACAGGGACCGAGCAGTACTTC. This chain links TRBV5-1 with TRBJ2-7, with 9 bases lining up with TRBD1. The germline gives CDR1 SGHRS, CDR2 YFSETQ. The CDR3 is 14 residues long. The trim removed 0 bases at V and 6 bases at J, leaving 4 bases unmatched.

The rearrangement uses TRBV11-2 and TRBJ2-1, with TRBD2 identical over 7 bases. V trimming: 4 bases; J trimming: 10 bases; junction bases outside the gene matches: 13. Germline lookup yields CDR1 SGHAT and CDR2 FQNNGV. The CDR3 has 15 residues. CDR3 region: CASSSTTSSHHEQFF. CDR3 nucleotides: TGTGCCAGCAGCTCAACGACTAGCTCCCACCACGAGCAGTTCTTC.

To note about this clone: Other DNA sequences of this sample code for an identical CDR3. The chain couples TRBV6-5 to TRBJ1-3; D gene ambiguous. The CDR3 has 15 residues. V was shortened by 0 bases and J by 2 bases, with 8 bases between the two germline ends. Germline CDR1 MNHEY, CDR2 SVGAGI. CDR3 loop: CASSYSTGTGNTIYF. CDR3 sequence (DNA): TGTGCCAGCAGTTACTCGACGGGAACTGGAAACACCATATATTTT.

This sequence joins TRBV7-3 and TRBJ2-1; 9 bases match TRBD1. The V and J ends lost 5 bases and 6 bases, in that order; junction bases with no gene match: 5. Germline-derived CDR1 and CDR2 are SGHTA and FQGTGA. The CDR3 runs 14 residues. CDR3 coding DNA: TGTGCCAGCAGCCCTGGACAGGGGTTCAATGAGCAGTTCTTC. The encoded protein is CASSPGQGFNEQFF.

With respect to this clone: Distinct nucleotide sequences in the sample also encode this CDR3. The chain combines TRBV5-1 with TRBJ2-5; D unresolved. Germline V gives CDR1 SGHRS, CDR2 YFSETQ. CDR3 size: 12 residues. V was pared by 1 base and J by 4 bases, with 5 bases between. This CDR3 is CASSLRGETQYF. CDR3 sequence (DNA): TGCGCCAGCAGCTTGAGAGGAGAGACCCAGTACTTC.

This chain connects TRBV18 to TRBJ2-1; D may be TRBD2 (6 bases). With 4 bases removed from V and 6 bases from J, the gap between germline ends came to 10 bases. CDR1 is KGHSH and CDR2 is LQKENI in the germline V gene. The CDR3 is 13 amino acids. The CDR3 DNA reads TGTGCCAGCTCACTTAGACTAGGCAATGAGCAGTTCTTC. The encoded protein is CASSLRLGNEQFF.